The 26 T cell receptor beta chains below all came from one sample that was sequenced in a study of blood T cells in healthy people across ages. Sample-barcoded 5' priming and a J-beta primer mix drove a second PCR of about 6 to 12 cycles. TCRdb re-derived calls from the 5' RACE reads in MiXCR, one entry per CDR3 protein. The table shows fewer than 800,000 distinct CDR3 sequences, with approximately 31% occurring only once. Sequenced input: blood. These receptors were collected from a woman older than 75 in good health.

This clonotype was observed a handful of times. The V and J genes are TRBV20-1 and TRBJ2-3; 8 positions agree with TRBD1. The germline CDR1 and CDR2 sequences are DFQATT and SNEGSKA (reference sequence). With 4 bases clipped from V and 4 bases from J, the junction kept 10 bases outside the gene matches. The CDR3 consists of 15 residues. CDR3 in amino acids: CSAIPLDREADTQYF. The CDR3, as DNA: TGCAGTGCTATCCCGTTGGACAGGGAAGCAGATACGCAGTATTTT.

In DNA, the CDR3 is TGCAGTGCTAGAGATGAGGGGGGGTATATGGGCAATCAGCCCCAGCATTTT. Protein sequence: CSARDEGGYMGNQPQHF. The chain couples TRBV20-1 to TRBJ1-5; TRBD1 is a possible D gene (6 bases). Germline V gene sequence: CDR1 DFQATT, CDR2 SNEGSKA (reference sequence). This CDR3 has 17 amino acids. Trimming left V 0 bases short and J 2 bases short, with 17 bases between.

This clonotype was picked up a small number of times. This may stem from a read error, because a much larger clone lies one nucleotide away. This chain joins TRBV6-2 or TRBV6-3 and TRBJ2-7, with TRBD2 matching over 7 bases. Germline CDR1 is MNHEY and CDR2 is SVGEGT. The CDR3 contains 17 residues. Unmatched junction bases numbered 15, after V lost 0 bases and J lost 7 bases. For the CDR3, the DNA is TGTGCCAGCAGTTACTCGATCGCGGGGGTGTCCTACAATGAGCAGTACTTC. It yields the protein CASSYSIAGVSYNEQYF.

This clonotype showed up many times. The rearrangement links TRBV6-2 or TRBV6-3 to TRBJ2-1, with 8 bases aligning to TRBD1. J gave up 8 bases and V 6 bases, and 21 bases lay outside the gene matches. The germline V gene has CDR1 MNHEY and CDR2 SVGEGT. This CDR3 comprises 18 residues. The CDR3 sequence: CASRTDRARPEFSYEQFF. In DNA, the CDR3 is TGTGCCAGCAGGACGGACAGGGCCCGCCCCGAGTTCTCGTATGAGCAGTTCTTC.

Regarding this clonotype: A single base separates this from a much larger clone, so it may be a read error. This chain joins TRBV7-2 and TRBJ2-2; D not resolved. Trimming removed 4 bases at V and 4 bases at J, with 7 bases between. This CDR3 comprises 13 residues. CDR1 is SGHTA and CDR2 is FQGNSA in the germline V gene. This chain's CDR3 is CASSSKSTGELFF. The CDR3 DNA follows: TGTGCCAGCAGCTCAAAGAGCACCGGGGAGCTGTTTTTT.

This clonotype was seen repeatedly, ten times or more. This chain uses TRBV4-1 with TRBJ1-2; perhaps TRBD1 as D (5 bases). Germline V gene sequence: CDR1 MGHRA, CDR2 YSYEKL. With 1 base removed from V and 4 bases from J, the gap between germline ends came to 16 bases. The CDR3 is 16 residues long. The DNA for the CDR3 is TGCGCCAGCAGCCAAGCGTCCCCGGGGCTTGGCTATGGCTACACCTTC. It translates to CASSQASPGLGYGYTF.

This clonotype was counted only a few times. This chain joins TRBV30 and TRBJ2-7, with no clear D. This CDR3 has 13 amino acids. Trimming removed 1 base from V and 2 bases from J, with 9 bases in between. Germline V gene sequence: CDR1 GTSNPN, CDR2 SVGIG (reference sequence). The CDR3 reads CAWSGINPYEQYF. The CDR3 nucleotides are TGTGCCTGGAGTGGTATCAACCCCTACGAGCAGTACTTC.

V and J are TRBV21-1 and TRBJ1-4. TRBV21-1 is a pseudogene segment. The CDR3 is 16 amino acids. CDR3 protein: CASSIATFATNEKLFF. Written as DNA, the CDR3 is TGTGCCAGCAGCATTGCCACGTTCGCAACTAATGAAAAACTGTTTTTT.

The chain is built from TRBV15 and TRBJ1-4, with a tentative D call TRBD1 (5 bases). The length of the CDR3 is 16 residues. Germline V gene lookup returns CDR1 LNHNV and CDR2 YYDKDF (reference sequence). Trimming removed 5 bases from V and 7 bases from J, with 20 bases in between. CDR3 bases: TGTGCCACCAGCGGAGGGATGGGGGGAGTTACTGAAAAACTGTTTTTT. Translation gives CATSGGMGGVTEKLFF.

This clonotype occurred a few times. With a much larger clone just one base away, this may be a read error. In nucleotides, the CDR3 is TGTGCCATCAGTGAGGTAACTAGCGGGGGGTATGAGCAGTTCTTC. Its translation is CAISEVTSGGYEQFF. The V and J genes are TRBV10-3 and TRBJ2-1, with 12 bases lining up with TRBD2. In germline, CDR1 is ENHRY, CDR2 SYGVKD. Germline trimming cut 2 bases from V and 8 bases from J; bases unmatched to any gene: 4. The CDR3 has 15 amino acids.

The chain recombines TRBV7-2 with TRBJ1-2; D gene unclear. V was trimmed by 3 bases and J by 2 bases, leaving 10 bases between them. The CDR3 has 14 amino acids. Germline V gives CDR1 SGHTA, CDR2 FQGNSA. The CDR3 coding sequence is TGTGCCAGCAGCTTGTCATACGGGAACTATGGCTACACCTTC. It specifies CASSLSYGNYGYTF. Full variable domain (remainder filled in from reference TRBV7-2 and TRBJ1-2): GAGVSQSPSNKVTEKGKDVELRCDPISGHTALYWYRQSLGQGLEFLIYFQGNSAPDKSGLPSDRFSAERTGGSVSTLTIQRTQQEDSAVYLCASSLSYGNYGYTFGSGTRLTVV.

A remark on this clonotype: Possible read error: a much larger clone is one base away. This rearrangement joins TRBV28 to TRBJ1-2, with D possibly being TRBD1 (6 bases). CDR1 is MDHEN, CDR2 SYDVKM, per germline. The CDR3 consists of 14 residues. This CDR3 is CASTLGGTHYGCTF. In DNA, the CDR3 is TGTGCCAGCACCCTAGGGGGGACACACTATGGCTGCACCTTC.

Worth noting for this clonotype: No DNA is shown, since the ends of the CDR3 on it are uncertain; the CDR3 is the one TCRdb lists. The chain uses TRBV7-2 and TRBJ1-2; the table's TRBD1 call for D was not verified on the DNA. The CDR3 is made up of 12 amino acids, end residues included. Germline CDR1 SGHTA, CDR2 FQGNSA. CDR3 residues: CASSLEWGPGTF.

This clonotype has more than one count but fewer than ten. A read error may be the cause here, since a much bigger clone is one base away. V gene TRBV2 combines with J gene TRBJ2-7; 9 bases are shared with TRBD1. V was pared by 8 bases and J by 9 bases, with 11 bases of the junction left unmatched. This CDR3 spans 13 amino acids. Germline values: CDR1 SNHLY, CDR2 FYNNEI. This CDR3 reads CASYYGTGRGQYF. CDR3 nucleotide sequence: TGTGCCAGCTACTACGGGACAGGGAGGGGGCAGTACTTC.

To note about this clonotype: This may be a read error, as it is one base from a much larger clone. This chain connects TRBV6-2 or TRBV6-3 to TRBJ2-1, with D perhaps TRBD2 (7 bases). The germline V gene encodes CDR1 MNHEY and CDR2 SVGEGT. The CDR3 contains 15 residues. V was clipped by 11 bases and J by 6 bases, with 23 bases between them. In nucleotides, the CDR3 is TGTGCCGGCACCCAAGGGGGGGGGGCCCTCAATGAGCAGTTCTTC. Protein: CAGTQGGGALNEQFF.

This clonotype was detected only a few times. The chain carries TRBV9 and TRBJ2-2; D gene unclear. Germline V lookup: CDR1 SGDLS, CDR2 YYNGEE. Between the trimmed V and J ends, which lost 4 bases and 3 bases, there was a span of 10 bases. The CDR3 consists of 14 residues. The CDR3 spells CASSQRTDTGELFF. The DNA for the CDR3 is TGTGCCAGCAGCCAAAGGACGGACACCGGGGAGCTGTTTTTT.

This clonotype was found many times. The CDR3 spells CASSPGTGLGYTF. The DNA for the CDR3 is TGTGCCAGCAGTCCGGGAACAGGGCTTGGCTACACCTTC. V usage is TRBV6-6 and J usage is TRBJ1-2; D might be TRBD1 (6 bases). The CDR3 totals 13 residues. V lost 5 bases, J lost 7 bases, and 14 bases lay in between. Germline CDR1 MNHNY, CDR2 SVGAGI (reference sequence).

The chain links TRBV2 to TRBJ2-3, with D possibly being TRBD1 or TRBD2 (6 bases each). CDR3 size: 14 residues. Trimming cost V 4 bases and J 6 bases, with 14 bases left between them. Germline V CDR1 and CDR2: SNHLY, FYNNEI. The CDR3 region has the DNA TGTGCCAGCAGTGGAGGGGGGCGCGGGGATACGCAGTATTTT. It specifies CASSGGGRGDTQYF.

The rearrangement links TRBV7-9 to TRBJ1-1, with D unclear. This CDR3 region has 13 residues. Trimming took off 4 bases at V and 2 bases at J, with 8 bases between the two ends. Germline CDR1 is SEHNR and CDR2 is FQNEAQ (reference sequence). For the CDR3, the DNA is TGTGCCAGCAGCTACTATCGTAACACTGAAGCTTTCTTT. Its protein product is CASSYYRNTEAFF.

V is TRBV6-6 and J is TRBJ2-4; TRBD1 aligns across 9 bases. Gene TRBJ2-7 matches the end of the DNA better, so the J call may be wrong. There are 15 residues in the CDR3. Germline CDR1 MNHNY, CDR2 SVGAGI (reference sequence). CDR3 nucleotides: TGTGCCAGCAGTTACCCAAGGACAGGGGCCTACGAGCAGTACTTC. This gives the protein CASSYPRTGAYEQYF.

The sample holds many counts of this clonotype. The genes are TRBV12-3 or TRBV12-4 and TRBJ2-2, with D unclear. Trimming cost V 6 bases and J 6 bases, with 11 bases left between them. The CDR3 is made up of 13 amino acids. The CDR3 loop reads CASSLKGPGELFF. Here the CDR3 DNA reads TGTGCCAGCAGCTTAAAGGGCCCCGGGGAGCTGTTTTTT.

The chain couples TRBV5-1 to TRBJ2-5; no definite D call. The V end lost 0 bases, the J end lost 5 bases, and 8 bases lay between the germline ends. CDR1 and CDR2 (germline): SGHRS, YFSETQ. This CDR3 spans 13 amino acids. The CDR3 bases are TGCGCCAGCAGCTTGGTTCCCCGGGAGACCCAGTACTTC. Its protein is CASSLVPRETQYF.

This clonotype was seen ten or more times. This chain connects TRBV20-1 to TRBJ2-3, with D possibly matching TRBD2 (6 bases). The CDR3 has 13 residues. CDR1 and CDR2 from the germline V gene are DFQATT and SNEGSKA (reference sequence). In DNA, the CDR3 is TGCACCGCCCGTGCGGGGATTGCAGATACGCAGTATTTT. Protein product: CTARAGIADTQYF.

This clonotype has a count of ten or more. V usage is TRBV4-2 and J usage is TRBJ2-1; D is unclear. This CDR3 region has 13 residues. With 1 base removed from V and 6 bases from J, the gap between germline ends came to 7 bases. Germline V gene sequence: CDR1 LGHNA, CDR2 YNFKEQ. The CDR3 loop reads CASSQGSVNEQFF. The CDR3 DNA sequence: TGTGCCAGCAGCCAAGGGTCGGTCAATGAGCAGTTCTTC.

The sample holds a few counts of this clonotype. The chain uses TRBV25-1 and TRBJ1-5; D call uncertain. The V gene's germline CDR1 is MGHDK and CDR2 SYGVNS. This CDR3 is 14 amino acids long. Deletions cut 1 base from V and 4 bases from J, with 8 bases between. CDR3: CASSELAGNQPQHF. The CDR3 coding sequence is TGTGCCAGCAGTGAATTGGCGGGGAATCAGCCCCAGCATTTT.

This clonotype was counted at least ten times. The gene calls are TRBV3-1 and TRBJ2-3; TRBD2 matches 9 bases. The CDR3 runs 17 residues. V was clipped by 4 bases and J by 3 bases; unmatched bases: 11. CDR1 and CDR2 from the germline V gene are LGHDT and YNNKEL (reference sequence). The CDR3 region has the DNA TGTGCCAGCAGCCCACCCTCGCGGGGGGGAAGGACAGATACGCAGTATTTT. Protein sequence: CASSPPSRGGRTDTQYF.